This T cell receptor beta chain was retrieved from a study of human T cells and chemical hapten exposure (dated by TCRdb to the early 2020s). About the full investigation: For sensitization, 2% DPC in acetone was applied to a 2 cm by 2 cm area of upper inner arm skin. Weekly therapeutic DPC doses were additionally applied to the scalp of patients throughout the roughly 23-week study period. Patch testing was done on the upper back using Finn chambers containing 0.01% DPC, and results were scored after 6 days according to International Contact Dermatitis Research Group standards. Most of the patients in the cohort were female, and the cohort covered alopecia areata with under or over 50% scalp involvement, alopecia totalis and alopecia universalis. Libraries were pooled for sequencing, and per-sample TCR yields varied mainly because of small differences in library volumes within the pool. In alopecia patients, the study followed how the peripheral blood TCR repertoire changed in vivo over primary and secondary sensitization to diphenylcyclopropenone (DPC), a hapten. Blood samples were taken from patients before sensitization (week 0) and at 2, 6 and about 24 weeks after DPC sensitization. Approximately 28 alopecia patients gave blood for TCR sequencing at one to four time points (pre-sensitization, 2, 6 and 24 weeks). Overall study outcomes, separate from this receptor: DPC sensitization did not change the number of TCRs with a frequency above 1 in 1000, and there was no evidence of changes in global repertoire structure. Because every patient had alopecia, a presumed autoimmune disease, the patients' immune response might differ from that of healthy individuals. After repeated subsampling, the strength of the expansion versus patch-test correlation and the threshold at which it became significant changed. A positive correlation was found between the number of PT1 expanded TCRs and patch test score, with significance reached at thresholds 8, 16 and 32 but not 4. Significantly more large CDR3 similarity clusters were formed by expanded TCRs than by pre-sensitization or healthy control sets, consistent with antigen-driven responses.

Interpreted using the paper, the time point label stands for: pre-sensitization, week 0. This sample's treatment or condition label indicates: therapeutic diphenylcyclopropenone sensitization with weekly scalp DPC. Blood at each patch-test visit was drawn before the patch test was applied. To be eligible, patients had to be aged 18 to 70, diagnosed with alopecia and judged suitable for DPC therapy, while pregnant patients were excluded. Unfractionated whole blood was collected in Tempus Blood RNA tubes, and total RNA was extracted from that blood. Cut back by 3 bases and 3 bases, the V and J ends lie 6 bases apart. In the germline V gene (reference sequence), CDR1 corresponds to GTSNPN and CDR2 to SVGIG. The CDR3 numbers 11 residues from cysteine through phenylalanine. Only CDR3 DNA remains: 33 bases, in frame from the first base. The library was made by RACE. The data were produced on a NextSeq 500. During library preparation, unique molecular identifiers were attached to individual cDNA molecules so that TCRs could be counted quantitatively and reproducibly. From each blood RNA sample, both TCR alpha and TCR beta chains were sequenced. On the study's bioinformatics: A median of around 100,000 TCRs per sample was observed, with a range of roughly 20,000 to 700,000. V, J and CDR3 annotation of the TCR reads was carried out using the Decombinator software suite. For PS versus PT1 abundance plots, all samples were subsampled to the same number of TCRs (28,000). Expanded TCRs were defined as absent before sensitization and observed at least eight times at the 2-week time point. TCRdb applied fastp at Q25 and MiXCR to the public reads, then kept only in-frame beta chains. Each CDR3 protein appears once, grouped with its most common genes and DNA. The V and J calls reflect TCRdb's pipeline rather than the authors' work. The sample yields 60,000 to 70,000 distinct CDR3 sequences; about 10% were counted once. The top ten constitute roughly 5.3% of the sample.

This clonotype was detected a few times. Its antigen remains undetermined. No quality values exist for individual bases; no much larger clone is one base distant. This receptor was taken from a woman aged 45-65 years with alopecia areata. Some clones in this sample may be carry-over from other donors' samples. The sequenced sample was whole blood, obtained in connection with sensitization to the hapten diphenylcyclopropenone (DPC). The V gene is TRBV30 and the J gene is TRBJ2-7, with the D segment identity uncertain. The DNA sequence is given as TGTGCCTGGAGCGCCGACTACGAGCAGTACTTC. It codes for CAWSADYEQYF. The full variable domain, completed from the reference TRBV30 and TRBJ2-7 proteins outside the CDR3, reads SQTIHQWPATLVQPVGSPLSLECTVEGTSNPNLYWYRQAAGRGLQLLFYSVGIGQISSEVPQNLSASRPQDRQFILSSKKLLLSDSGFYLCAWSADYEQYFGPGTRLTVT.